This T cell receptor (beta chain) derives from a study of chemoradiotherapy in HPV16-positive cancers. Deletions cut 1 base from V and 1 base from J, with 13 bases between. Germline values: CDR1 MGHRA, CDR2 YSYEKL. The CDR3 spans 16 residues. The method was immunoSEQ multiplex PCR; TCRdb's version includes in-frame clones alone and lacks a portion of them. The data hold thousands of clones, with 87% observed a single time. The rearrangement joins TRBV4-1 to TRBJ2-5, with D perhaps TRBD2 (5 bases). The clonotype originates from a human donor with HPV-associated anogenital cancer. Sequenced here: tumor tissue, sampled from a patient who underwent chemoradiotherapy. The CDR3 DNA is TGCGCCAGCAGCCAAGGTTCCCTAGCCGGCCAAGAGACCCAGTACTTC. Protein product: CASSQGSLAGQETQYF.